This TCR beta chain emerged from a study of early T cells in non-severe SARS-CoV-2 infection. Study-wide context: Sequencing was performed on bulk RNA from unsorted whole blood, leaving chains unpaired.

Individual cDNA molecules were tagged with unique molecular identifiers. A single record per CDR3 protein comes from TCRdb applying MiXCR to the 5' RACE reads. The sample includes over 90,000 distinct CDR3 sequences, about an eighth of them seen just once. Points from the study as a whole: Comparison of clonotypes with VDJdb favored anti-spike CD8 responses while missing private and CD4 specificities.

The CDR3 covers 15 residues. The table lists this clonotype with a few counts. Its antigen is not identified. What was sequenced was whole blood. The clonotype comes from an adult who was a healthcare worker with PCR-confirmed SARS-CoV-2 infection or an uninfected control (not recorded which). This chain joins TRBV21-1 and TRBJ1-4. TRBV21-1 is assigned pseudogene status. In DNA form, the CDR3 reads TGTGCCAGCAGCAAGGGTTTGCCGATTAATGAAAAACTGTTTTTT. This translates into CASSKGLPINEKLFF.